The present T cell receptor (delta chain) was sequenced within a study of Vδ1+ human thymocytes. Study findings and constraints: Highly polyclonal TRG and TRD repertoires with Gaussian CDR3 length distributions appeared in thymus. Bulk data may be misread because of unexpected Vdelta2 sequences. Despite high sort purity, approximately 21% of thymic T cell receptor delta sequences were Vdelta2.

RNA was extracted from the cells and then reverse transcribed. Pooled V-gene forward primers with one constant-region reverse primer generated the CDR3 amplicons by multiplex PCR. TCRdb re-called the multiplex PCR reads via CATT. The data hold 20,000 to 25,000 delta-chain clones, with over 7% observed a single time. Sorted Vdelta1+ thymocytes were roughly 96% to 99.6% pure. The J segment lost 2 bases and the V segment lost 4 bases, leaving 11 bases of the junction unmatched. There are 17 residues in the CDR3. Germline values: CDR1 TSWWSYY, CDR2 QGS. With regard to this clone: Its target is not known.

V gene TRDV1 combines with J gene TRDJ1, with 9 bases identical to TRDD2. The sample consisted of Vdelta1+ gamma-delta thymocytes from the thymus. Described subset: FACS-sorted CD3+ TCRalphabeta- TCRVdelta1+ TCRVdelta2- thymocytes. The sequence derives from a child under two years old who had congenital heart surgery. The CDR3 reads CALGGAFLRPRTDKLIF. For the CDR3, the DNA is TGTGCTCTTGGGGGAGCCTTCCTACGACCGCGAACCGATAAACTCATCTTT.